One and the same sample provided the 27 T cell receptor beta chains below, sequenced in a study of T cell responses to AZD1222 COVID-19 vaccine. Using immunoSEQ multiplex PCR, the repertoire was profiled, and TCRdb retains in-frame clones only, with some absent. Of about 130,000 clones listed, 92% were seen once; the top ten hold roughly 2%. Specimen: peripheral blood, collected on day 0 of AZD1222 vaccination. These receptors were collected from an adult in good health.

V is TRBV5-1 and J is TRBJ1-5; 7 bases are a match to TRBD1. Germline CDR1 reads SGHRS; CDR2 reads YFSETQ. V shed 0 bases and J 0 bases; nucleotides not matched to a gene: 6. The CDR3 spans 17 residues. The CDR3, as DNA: TGCGCCAGCAGCTTGGGGACAGGCGCTTATAGCAATCAGCCCCAGCATTTT. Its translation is CASSLGTGAYSNQPQHF.

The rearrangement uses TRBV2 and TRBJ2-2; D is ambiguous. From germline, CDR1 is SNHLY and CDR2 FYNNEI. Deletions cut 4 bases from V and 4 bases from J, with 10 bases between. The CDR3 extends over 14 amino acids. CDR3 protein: CASSVVRGTGELFF. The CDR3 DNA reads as TGTGCCAGCAGTGTCGTGCGTGGCACCGGGGAGCTGTTTTTT.

CDR3 amino acids: CSVLGSGTSTDTQYF. The CDR3 nucleotides are TGCAGCGTTTTAGGTTCCGGGACAAGCACAGATACGCAGTATTTT. This chain links TRBV29-1 with TRBJ2-3, with D possibly matching TRBD1 (6 bases). V lost 5 bases and J lost 0, with 15 bases in between. Germline CDR1 SQVTM, CDR2 ANQGSEA. The CDR3 spans 15 residues.

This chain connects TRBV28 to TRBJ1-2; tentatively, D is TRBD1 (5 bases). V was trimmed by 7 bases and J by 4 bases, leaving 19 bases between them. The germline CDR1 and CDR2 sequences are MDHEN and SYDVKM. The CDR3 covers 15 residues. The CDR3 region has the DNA TGTGCCAGCACCACTTCATTCGGGGGGATCTATGGCTACACCTTC. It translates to CASTTSFGGIYGYTF.

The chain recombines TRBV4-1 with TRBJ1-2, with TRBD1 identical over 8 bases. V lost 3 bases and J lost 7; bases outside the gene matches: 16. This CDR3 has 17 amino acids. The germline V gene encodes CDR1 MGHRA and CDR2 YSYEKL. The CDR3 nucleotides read TGCGCCAGCAGCCAGTACCCCCTCCAACAGGGGGAGGGTGGCTACACCTTC. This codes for CASSQYPLQQGEGGYTF.

The CDR3 DNA follows: TGTGCCAGCTCACCGCAGTGGACTAGCGCCCCGGAAGAGACCCAGTACTTC. It encodes CASSPQWTSAPEETQYF. V is TRBV18 and J is TRBJ2-5, with 9 bases identical to TRBD2. The CDR3 has 17 residues. Looked up from germline, CDR1 is KGHSH and CDR2 is LQKENI. The ends lost 3 bases at V and 3 bases at J; junction bases unmatched: 11.

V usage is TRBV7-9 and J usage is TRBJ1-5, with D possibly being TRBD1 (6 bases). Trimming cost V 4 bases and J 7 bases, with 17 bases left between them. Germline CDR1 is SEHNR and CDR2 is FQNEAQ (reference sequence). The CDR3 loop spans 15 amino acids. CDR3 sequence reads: CASSSGPAQGQPQHF. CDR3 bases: TGTGCCAGCAGCTCGGGCCCCGCCCAGGGGCAGCCCCAGCATTTT.

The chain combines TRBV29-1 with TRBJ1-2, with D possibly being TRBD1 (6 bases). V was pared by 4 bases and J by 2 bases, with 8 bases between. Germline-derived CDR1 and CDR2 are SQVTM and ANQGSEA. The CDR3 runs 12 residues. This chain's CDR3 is CSVVGGNYGYTF. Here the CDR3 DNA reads TGCAGCGTTGTCGGGGGCAACTATGGCTACACCTTC.

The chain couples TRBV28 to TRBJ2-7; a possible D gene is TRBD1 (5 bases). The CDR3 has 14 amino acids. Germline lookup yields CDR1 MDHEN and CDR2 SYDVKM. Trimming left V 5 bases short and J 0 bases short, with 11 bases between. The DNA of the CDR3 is TGTGCCAGCAGTAGATCAGGGAACTCCTACGAGCAGTACTTC. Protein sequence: CASSRSGNSYEQYF.

In nucleotides, the CDR3 is TGTGCCAGCAGCTTGGTGGGGGCCCCGAACACCGGGGAGCTGTTTTTT. The encoded protein is CASSLVGAPNTGELFF. This chain connects TRBV5-4 to TRBJ2-2; the D gene is possibly TRBD1 (6 bases). The CDR3 is 16 residues long. Trimming shortened V by 0 bases and J by 0 bases, and 9 bases separated the two germline ends. Germline V lookup: CDR1 SGHNT, CDR2 YYREEE (reference sequence). Full variable domain (outside the CDR3, taken from reference TRBV5-4 and TRBJ2-2): ETGVTQSPTHLIKTRGQQVTLRCSSQSGHNTVSWYQQALGQGPQFIFQYYREEENGRGNFPPRFSGLQFPNYSSELNVNALELDDSALYLCASSLVGAPNTGELFFGEGSRLTVL.

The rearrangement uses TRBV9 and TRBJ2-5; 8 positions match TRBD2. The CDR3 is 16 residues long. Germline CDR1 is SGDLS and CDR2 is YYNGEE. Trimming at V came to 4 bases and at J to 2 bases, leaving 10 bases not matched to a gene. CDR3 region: CASSLGASGRQETQYF. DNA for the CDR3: TGTGCCAGCAGCCTAGGGGCTAGCGGGCGTCAAGAGACCCAGTACTTC.

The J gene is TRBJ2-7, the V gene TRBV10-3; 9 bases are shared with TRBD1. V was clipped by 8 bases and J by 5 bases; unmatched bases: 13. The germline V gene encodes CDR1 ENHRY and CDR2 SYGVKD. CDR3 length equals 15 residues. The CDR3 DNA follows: TGTGCCATCGCCCCCCGGACAGGGGCTTCCCACGAGCAGTACTTC. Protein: CAIAPRTGASHEQYF.

CDR3 sequence (DNA): TGTGCCAGCAGTGGGGACAGCGGCGGCTACACCTTC. Translation: CASSGDSGGYTF. V usage is TRBV12-3 or TRBV12-4 and J usage is TRBJ1-2, with 7 bases that match TRBD1. After removal of 5 bases from V and 8 bases from J, the junction contained 5 bases not matched to a gene. CDR3 length: 12 amino acids.

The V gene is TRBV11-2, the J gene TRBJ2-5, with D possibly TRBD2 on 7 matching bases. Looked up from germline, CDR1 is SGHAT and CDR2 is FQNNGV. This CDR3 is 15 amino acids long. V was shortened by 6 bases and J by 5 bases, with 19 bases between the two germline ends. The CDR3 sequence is CASSSTPGRGETQYF. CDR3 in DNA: TGTGCCAGCAGTTCGACCCCGGGGAGGGGGGAGACCCAGTACTTC.

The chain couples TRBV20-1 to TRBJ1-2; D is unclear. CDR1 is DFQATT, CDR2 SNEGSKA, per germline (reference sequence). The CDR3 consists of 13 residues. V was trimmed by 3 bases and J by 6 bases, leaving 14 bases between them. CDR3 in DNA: TGCAGTGCTAGTTTGCCCCTCGAGGATGGCTACACCTTC. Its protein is CSASLPLEDGYTF.

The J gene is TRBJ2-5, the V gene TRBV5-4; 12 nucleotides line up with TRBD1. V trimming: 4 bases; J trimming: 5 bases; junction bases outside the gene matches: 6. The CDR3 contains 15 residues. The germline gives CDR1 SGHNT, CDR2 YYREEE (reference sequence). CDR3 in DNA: TGTGCCAGCAGCGCGGGACAGGGGGCTTTCGAGACCCAGTACTTC. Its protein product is CASSAGQGAFETQYF.

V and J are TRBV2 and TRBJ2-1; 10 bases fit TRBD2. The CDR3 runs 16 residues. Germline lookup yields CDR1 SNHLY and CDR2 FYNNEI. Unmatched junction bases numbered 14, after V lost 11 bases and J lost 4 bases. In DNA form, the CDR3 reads TGTGCCTCGCCAGGGGGTCTAGCGGGGGTATACAATGAGCAGTTCTTC. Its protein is CASPGGLAGVYNEQFF.

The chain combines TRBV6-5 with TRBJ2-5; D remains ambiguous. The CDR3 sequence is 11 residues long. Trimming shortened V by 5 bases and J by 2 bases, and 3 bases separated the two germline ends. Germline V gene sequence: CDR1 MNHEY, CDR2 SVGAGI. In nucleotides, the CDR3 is TGTGCCAGCAGTATACAAGAGACCCAGTACTTC. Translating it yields CASSIQETQYF.

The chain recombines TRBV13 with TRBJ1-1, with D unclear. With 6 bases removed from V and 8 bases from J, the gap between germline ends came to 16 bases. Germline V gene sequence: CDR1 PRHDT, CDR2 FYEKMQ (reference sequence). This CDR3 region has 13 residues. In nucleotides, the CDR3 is TGTGCCAGCAGTCTTTGGGGAAGGATGGAAGCTTTCTTT. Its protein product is CASSLWGRMEAFF. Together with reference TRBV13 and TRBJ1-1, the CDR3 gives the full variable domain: AAGVIQSPRHLIKEKRETATLKCYPIPRHDTVYWYQQGPGQDPQFLISFYEKMQSDKGSIPDRFSAQQFSDYHSELNMSSLELGDSALYFCASSLWGRMEAFFGQGTRLTVV.

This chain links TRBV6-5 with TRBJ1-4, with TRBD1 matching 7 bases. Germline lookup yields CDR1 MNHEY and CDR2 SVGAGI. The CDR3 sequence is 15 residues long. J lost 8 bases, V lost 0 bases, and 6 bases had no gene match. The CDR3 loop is CASSYSGRGEEKLFF. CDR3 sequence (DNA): TGTGCCAGCAGTTACTCGGGCAGGGGGGAGGAAAAACTGTTTTTT.

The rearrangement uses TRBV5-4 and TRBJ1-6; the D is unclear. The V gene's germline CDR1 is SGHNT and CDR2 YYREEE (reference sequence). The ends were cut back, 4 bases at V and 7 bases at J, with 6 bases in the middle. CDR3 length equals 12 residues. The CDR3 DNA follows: TGTGCCAGCAGCCTTAGGAATTCACCCCTCCACTTT. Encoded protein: CASSLRNSPLHF. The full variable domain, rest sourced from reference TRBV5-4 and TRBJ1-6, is ETGVTQSPTHLIKTRGQQVTLRCSSQSGHNTVSWYQQALGQGPQFIFQYYREEENGRGNFPPRFSGLQFPNYSSELNVNALELDDSALYLCASSLRNSPLHFGNGTRLTVT.

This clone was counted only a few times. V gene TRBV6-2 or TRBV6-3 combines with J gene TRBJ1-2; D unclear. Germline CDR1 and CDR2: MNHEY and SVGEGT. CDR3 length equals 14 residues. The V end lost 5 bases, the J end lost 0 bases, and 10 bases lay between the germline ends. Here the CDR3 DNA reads TGTGCCAGCAGTCGAGCCGTTTCTAACTATGGCTACACCTTC. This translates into CASSRAVSNYGYTF.

CDR3 residues: CASSLDDSSLYGYTF. CDR3 DNA sequence: TGTGCCAGCAGCTTAGATGACAGTAGTCTTTATGGCTACACCTTC. This chain joins TRBV7-2 and TRBJ1-2; maybe TRBD1 (5 bases). V lost 1 base to trimming and J lost 5 bases, with 14 bases between them. The CDR3 runs 15 residues. Germline V gene sequence: CDR1 SGHTA, CDR2 FQGNSA.

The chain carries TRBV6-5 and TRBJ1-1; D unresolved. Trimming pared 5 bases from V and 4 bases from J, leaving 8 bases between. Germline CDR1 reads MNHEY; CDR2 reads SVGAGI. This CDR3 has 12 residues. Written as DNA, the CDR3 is TGTGCCAGCAGTATGGGGAGCACTGAAGCTTTCTTT. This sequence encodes CASSMGSTEAFF.

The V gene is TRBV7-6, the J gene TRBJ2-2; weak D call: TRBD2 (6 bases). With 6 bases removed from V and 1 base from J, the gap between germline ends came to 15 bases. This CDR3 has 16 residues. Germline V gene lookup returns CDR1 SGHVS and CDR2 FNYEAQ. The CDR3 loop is CASSLGGMMNTGELFF. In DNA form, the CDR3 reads TGTGCCAGCAGTTTGGGGGGAATGATGAACACCGGGGAGCTGTTTTTT.

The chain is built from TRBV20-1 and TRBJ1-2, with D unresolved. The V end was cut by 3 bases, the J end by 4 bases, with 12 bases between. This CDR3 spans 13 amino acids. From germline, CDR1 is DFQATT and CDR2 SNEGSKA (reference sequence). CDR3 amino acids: CSASGPISYGYTF. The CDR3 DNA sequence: TGCAGTGCTAGTGGCCCGATTTCCTATGGCTACACCTTC.

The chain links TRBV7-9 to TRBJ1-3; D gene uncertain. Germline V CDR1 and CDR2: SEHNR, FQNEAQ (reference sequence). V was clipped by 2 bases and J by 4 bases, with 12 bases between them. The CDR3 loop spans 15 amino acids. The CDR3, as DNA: TGTGCCAGCAGCTTATCCACAGCGGCGGGAAACACCATATATTTT. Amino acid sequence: CASSLSTAAGNTIYF.